What follows are 14 T cell receptor beta chains derived from one specimen sequenced in a study of T cell changes during pregnancy in multiple sclerosis. Using immunoSEQ multiplex PCR, the repertoire was profiled, and TCRdb retains in-frame clones only, with some absent. The top ten clones hold about 3.6% of a sample with about 32,000 clones, roughly 89% of them seen once. This specimen consisted of CD8+ T cells from peripheral blood mononuclear cells, obtained in the second trimester of pregnancy. These receptors were obtained from a female donor in good health, enrolled as a control in a pregnancy study.

The rearrangement uses TRBV27 and TRBJ1-1, with D possibly matching TRBD1 (5 bases). CDR1 and CDR2 from the germline V gene are MNHEY and SMNVEV (reference sequence). The CDR3 covers 16 residues. V lost 0 bases, J lost 1 base, and 12 bases lay in between. The CDR3 region is CASSLSWGGENTEAFF. The CDR3 coding sequence is TGTGCCAGCAGTTTATCGTGGGGGGGTGAGAACACTGAAGCTTTCTTT.

V is TRBV27 and J is TRBJ1-5, with TRBD1 matching 7 bases. Germline CDR1 and CDR2: MNHEY and SMNVEV (reference sequence). The length of the CDR3 is 16 residues. J gave up 1 base and V 5 bases, and 8 bases lay outside the gene matches. CDR3: CASSPAPGGSNQPQHF. DNA of the CDR3: TGTGCCAGCAGTCCCGCCCCAGGGGGGAGCAATCAGCCCCAGCATTTT.

The rearrangement uses TRBV4-1 and TRBJ1-2; D unclear. The CDR3 consists of 15 residues. Germline lookup yields CDR1 MGHRA and CDR2 YSYEKL. Trimming cost V 0 bases and J 4 bases, with 12 bases left between them. The CDR3 protein is CASSQEQDPAYGYTF. The CDR3 nucleotides read TGCGCCAGCAGCCAAGAGCAGGATCCCGCCTATGGCTACACCTTC.

Regarding this clone: The DNA is left out, because the CDR3 cannot be placed on it with certainty; the CDR3 is given as TCRdb lists it. J is TRBJ1-3 and V is TRBV6-5. Counting both end residues, the CDR3 totals 15 amino acids. Germline V gives CDR1 MNHEY, CDR2 SVGAGI. CDR3 sequence: CASSTSGFSGNTIYF.

This clone appeared a single time. The CDR3 reads CASWSRPDTQYF. The CDR3 nucleotides are TGTGCCAGCTGGAGTAGACCAGATACGCAGTATTTT. This chain joins TRBV27 and TRBJ2-3; D gene uncertain. CDR1 and CDR2 from the germline V gene are MNHEY and SMNVEV (reference sequence). The V and J ends lost 8 bases and 4 bases respectively, with 10 bases between them. CDR3 length equals 12 residues.

The chain is built from TRBV30 and TRBJ1-1, with D unresolved. This CDR3 has 12 amino acids. The germline V and J ends were trimmed by 0 bases and 5 bases, with 7 bases remaining between them. Germline V gene sequence: CDR1 GTSNPN, CDR2 SVGIG (reference sequence). DNA for the CDR3: TGTGCCTGGAGTGTTTCAATTACTGAAGCTTTCTTT. Translation gives CAWSVSITEAFF.

V usage is TRBV7-6 and J usage is TRBJ2-2; D possibly corresponds to TRBD2 (5 bases). V lost 4 bases and J 4 bases, leaving 16 bases between the germline ends. This CDR3 has 16 residues. Germline V lookup: CDR1 SGHVS, CDR2 FNYEAQ. In nucleotides, the CDR3 is TGTGCCAGCAGCTCCGGGATGCCTGATATCACCGGGGAGCTGTTTTTT. It translates to CASSSGMPDITGELFF.

With respect to this clone: Other DNA sequences in this specimen translate into the identical CDR3. The CDR3 here is CASSQEPSGGANEQFF. CDR3 DNA sequence: TGCGCCAGCAGCCAAGAGCCTAGCGGGGGGGCGAATGAGCAGTTCTTC. The chain couples TRBV4-3 to TRBJ2-1; 12 bases line up with TRBD2. This CDR3 is 16 amino acids long. The J segment lost 7 bases and the V segment lost 0 bases, leaving 4 bases of the junction unmatched. The germline CDR1 and CDR2 sequences are LGHNA and YSLEER.

The chain carries TRBV2 and TRBJ2-5; 11 bases align to TRBD1. V dropped 6 bases and J dropped 4; count of bases not matched to a gene: 7. The CDR3 is 15 residues long. The germline gives CDR1 SNHLY, CDR2 FYNNEI. The CDR3 reads CASSATGTGGETQYF. DNA for the CDR3: TGTGCCAGCAGCGCAACCGGGACAGGGGGAGAGACCCAGTACTTC.

As concerns this clone: The same CDR3 can be traced to other DNA sequences in this sample. The CDR3: CASSAQGGYGYTF. The CDR3 coding sequence is TGTGCCAGCAGCGCCCAGGGAGGCTATGGCTACACCTTC. The chain is built from TRBV9 and TRBJ1-2; possible D gene TRBD1, 5 bases. Looked up from germline, CDR1 is SGDLS and CDR2 is YYNGEE. The CDR3 totals 13 residues. Deletions cut 3 bases from V and 4 bases from J, with 10 bases between.

The chain employs TRBV19 and TRBJ2-5; 13 bases map to TRBD2. The CDR3 is made up of 17 amino acids. From germline, CDR1 is LNHDA and CDR2 SQIVND (reference sequence). Trimming removed 3 bases from V and 4 bases from J; junction bases left unmatched: 8. CDR3 amino acids: CASSISLGLAGRETQYF. For the CDR3, the DNA is TGTGCCAGTAGTATTAGTCTGGGACTAGCGGGGAGAGAGACCCAGTACTTC. Full variable domain (remainder filled in from reference TRBV19 and TRBJ2-5): DGGITQSPKYLFRKEGQNVTLSCEQNLNHDAMYWYRQDPGQGLRLIYYSQIVNDFQKGDIAEGYSVSREKKESFPLTVTSAQKNPTAFYLCASSISLGLAGRETQYFGPGTRLLVL.

As to this clone: Other nucleotide sequences in the sample specify the same CDR3. The chain employs TRBV7-8 and TRBJ1-1, with 7 positions matching TRBD1. J lost 4 bases, V lost 5 bases, and 10 bases had no gene match. Germline loops: CDR1 SGHVS, CDR2 FQNEAQ. CDR3 size: 15 residues. The CDR3: CASSLTGESGTEAFF. Written as DNA, the CDR3 is TGTGCCAGCAGCCTCACAGGGGAGAGTGGCACTGAAGCTTTCTTT.

The V gene is TRBV27, the J gene TRBJ1-2; possibly TRBD1 for D (5 bases). CDR1 MNHEY and CDR2 SMNVEV come from the germline V gene (reference sequence). There are 12 residues in the CDR3. V lost 6 bases and J lost 3, with 8 bases in between. This chain's CDR3 is CASSDSDYGYTF. The CDR3 DNA is TGTGCCAGCAGCGACAGCGACTATGGCTACACCTTC.

Comment on this clone: A far larger clone lies a single base away; this is likely a read error. Additional DNA sequences in this sample encode the identical CDR3. The rearrangement links TRBV4-3 to TRBJ1-1, with D maybe TRBD1 (5 bases). V was trimmed by 0 bases and J by 0 bases, leaving 8 bases between them. Germline-derived CDR1 and CDR2 are LGHNA and YSLEER. There are 15 residues in the CDR3. The CDR3 loop is CASSQETAMNTEAFF. The CDR3 DNA reads as TGCGCCAGCAGCCAAGAGACAGCTATGAACACTGAAGCTTTCTTT.